The rows below give T cell receptor beta chains drawn from one sample of a study of blood T cell repertoires in COVID-19. The data were produced by immunoSEQ multiplex PCR, yet TCRdb's version contains in-frame clones alone and is incomplete. In the table there are approximately 24,000 clones, 82% of which are singletons. Sequenced material: peripheral blood. These receptors originate from a human donor in a cohort sampled during active COVID-19. The CDR3 runs from the conserved cysteine through the conserved F or W. D genes are given only for firm matches. The size entry is marked missing in some rows and otherwise reads once, few, many or a size class.

D	V	J	size	DNA	CDR3
-	TRBV6-1	TRBJ1-6	-	TGTGCCAGCAGTGAAGGTCGCCAACAGAGCTATAATTCACCCCTCCACTTT	CASSEGRQQSYNSPLHF
-	TRBV10-3	TRBJ2-2	-	TGTGCCATCAGTGATTTCGGGAAGAACACCGGGGAGCTGTTTTTT	CAISDFGKNTGELFF
TRBD2	TRBV19	TRBJ2-6	-	TGTGCCAGTAGTAGCGGGAGGACTGGGGCCAACGTCCTGACTTTC	CASSSGRTGANVLTF
TRBD1	TRBV7-9	TRBJ2-6	-	TGTGCCAGCAGTCGGGGACAGGGGGCTTCTGGGGCCAACGTCCTGACTTTC	CASSRGQGASGANVLTF
-	TRBV7-2	TRBJ1-2	-	TGTGCCAGCAGCTTGAAGGCCCCAGGGGGCTACACCTTC	CASSLKAPGGYTF
-	TRBV14	TRBJ2-6	-	TGTGCCAGCATCCTAGTCTTTTCGGACAGACCTTACTCTGGGGCCAACGTCCTGACTTTC	CASILVFSDRPYSGANVLTF
-	TRBV18	TRBJ2-4	-	TGTGCCAGCTCACCGGCCTTGGGGGGGCTTGCCAAAAACATTCAGTACTTC	CASSPALGGLAKNIQYF
TRBD2	TRBV5-1	TRBJ2-5	-	TGCGCCAGCAGTCGACTAGCGGGACTCCAAGAGACCCAGTACTTC	CASSRLAGLQETQYF
-	TRBV18	TRBJ2-7	once	TGTGCCACCTCCAAAGGGGGGGGCTCACTCTACGAGCAGTACTTC	CATSKGGGSLYEQYF
TRBD2	TRBV15	TRBJ2-1	-	TGTGCCACCAGCGGCAGGACTAGCGGGAACAATGAGCAGTTCTTC	CATSGRTSGNNEQFF
TRBD1	TRBV5-1	TRBJ2-7	-	TGCGCCAGCAGCTTGGGGGACAGGGGCGTGGAGCAGTACTTC	CASSLGDRGVEQYF
-	TRBV6-6	TRBJ1-2	-	TGTGCCAGCAGTTACTCGACATCGGACACAGTGGGCTACACCTTC	CASSYSTSDTVGYTF
TRBD1	TRBV27	TRBJ1-1	few	TGTGCCAGCACCGACAGGCTACAGGGGACGGCTTTCTTT	CASTDRLQGTAFF
-	TRBV6-2/TRBV6-3	TRBJ1-5	-	TGTGCCAGCAGTTCCTTGGCACAGGGTAGCAATCAGCCCCAGCATTTT	CASSSLAQGSNQPQHF
TRBD1	TRBV5-5	TRBJ2-3	-	TGTGCCAGCAGCCCGCCGGGACAGGGGGTGACAGATACGCAGTATTTT	CASSPPGQGVTDTQYF
TRBD2	TRBV27	TRBJ2-5	once	TGTGCCAGCAGCACCGGGACTAGCGGGATCCTAAGAGAGACCCAGTACTTC	CASSTGTSGILRETQYF
TRBD1	TRBV18	TRBJ1-4	-	TGTGCCAGCTCACCACTAGGACAGGGCGATGAAAAACTGTTTTTT	CASSPLGQGDEKLFF
TRBD2	TRBV6-2/TRBV6-3	TRBJ2-3	few	TGTGCCAGCAGTTCAACTAGCGGGGGGGGCACAGATACGCAGTATTTT	CASSSTSGGGTDTQYF
TRBD2	TRBV7-8	TRBJ2-7	-	TGTGCCAGCAGTTATACCGGGCGAGGGGGTTTAGCGGGAAGCTCCTACGAGCAGTACTTC	CASSYTGRGGLAGSSYEQYF
TRBD1	TRBV6-6	TRBJ1-6	-	TGTGCCAGCAGCCAAACCAGTCCAGGGGGGTGGTCACCCCTCCACTTT	CASSQTSPGGWSPLHF